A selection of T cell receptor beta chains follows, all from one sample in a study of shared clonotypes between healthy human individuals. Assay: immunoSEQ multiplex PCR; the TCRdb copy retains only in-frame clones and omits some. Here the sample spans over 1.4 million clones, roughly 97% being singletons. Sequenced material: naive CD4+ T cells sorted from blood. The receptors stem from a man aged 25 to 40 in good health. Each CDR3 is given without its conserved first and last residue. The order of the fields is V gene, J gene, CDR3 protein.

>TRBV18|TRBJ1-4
ASSPQGGNEKLF
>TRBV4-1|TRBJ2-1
ASSQELAGPYNEQF
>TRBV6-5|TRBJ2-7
ASSYDRGYEQY
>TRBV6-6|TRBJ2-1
ASGGLASEQF
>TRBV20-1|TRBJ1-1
SAGGQPEAF
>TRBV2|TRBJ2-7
ASSEARGSSYEQY
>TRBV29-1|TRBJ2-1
SVTSSDEQF
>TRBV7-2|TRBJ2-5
ASSLRAGQETQY
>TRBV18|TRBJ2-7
ASSPIFGGGHEQY
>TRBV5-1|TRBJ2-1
ASSYTPPGLAVSGEQF
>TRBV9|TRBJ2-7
ASSVGSTSGYEQY
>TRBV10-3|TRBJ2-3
AISDRTSGRESTDTQY
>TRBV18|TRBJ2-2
ASSPQGYGGELF
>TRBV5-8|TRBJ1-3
ASSFDRGLDFSGNTIY
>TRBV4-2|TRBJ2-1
ASSQASRDEQF
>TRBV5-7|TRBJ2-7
ARSSGTYEQY
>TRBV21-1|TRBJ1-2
ASSEGRRPSPNYGYT
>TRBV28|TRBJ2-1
ASSPLRPGDHEQF
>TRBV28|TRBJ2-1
ASSLAQIYNEQF
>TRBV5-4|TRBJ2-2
ASSTQRETAGELF
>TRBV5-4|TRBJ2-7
ASSQSSYEQY
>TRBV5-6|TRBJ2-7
ASSFDRSSYEQY
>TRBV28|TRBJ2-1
ASSPAPYNEQF
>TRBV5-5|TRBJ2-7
ASSLVTSGSQYEQY
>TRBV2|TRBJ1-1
ASKGPLRDTEAF